This TCR beta chain comes out of a study of T cells after yellow fever vaccination (dated 2019 in TCRdb). Turning to the overall study: The SMART-Seq v4 Ultra Low Input RNA kit was used to prepare libraries from fractions with low cell numbers. Bulk PBMC replicates and cell subsets were isolated from blood drawn at multiple timepoints before and after both primary and secondary immunization. To follow T-cell clones before and after primary and booster YFV17D yellow fever vaccination, bulk TCR alpha and beta repertoires were sequenced over time. Two healthy male donors, one aged 18 to 30 and one aged 30 to 40 years, were included in the cohort. Paper-wide results and their limitations: The secondary T-cell response was found to be weaker but faster than the primary response, with a peak reached on day 5 rather than on day 15. Because only two donors were included in the study, the extent to which the findings can be generalized is limited. Because abundant contaminating clonotypes from the bulk population could be contained in FACS-sorted repertoires, computational filtering was required. A small fraction of clonotypes appeared in both the CD4 and CD8 compartments, likely as a result of convergent recombination. Most clones expanded after primary vaccination (96% of CD4 and around 88% of CD8) were re-detected after the booster, suggesting that broad memory maintenance occurred.

Ten or more counts support this clonotype. What antigen it recognizes has not been identified. No much larger clonotype is one base removed from it; base qualities were not supplied. The germline V gene encodes CDR1 SGHTA and CDR2 FQGNSA. Trimming removed 2 bases from V and 1 base from J; the gene matches leave 3 bases unexplained. Reading from cysteine to phenylalanine, the CDR3 counts 16 amino acids. Only the CDR3 DNA is retained, 48 bases long and in frame from the first base. Synthesis of TCR cDNA relied on 5'RACE template switching, a step that introduced a universal primer site along with unique molecular identifiers. Priming of cDNA synthesis was performed from both the TCR alpha and TCR beta constant segments. Two PCR steps were used to amplify libraries, with sample barcodes and sequencing adapters being added in the second step. Sequencing of the libraries was done on either Illumina HiSeq 2500 (2x100 bp) or NovaSeq (2x150 bp). Regarding the original processing steps: Reads were demultiplexed and collapsed into UMI consensus sequences with MIGEC, and V(D)J alignment was performed with MiXCR. Clonotypes responding to the vaccine were identified with edgeR on replicate PBMC samples, with the criteria of FDR below 0.01 and a log2 fold change above 5 up to day 15. Bulk clonotypes were assigned CD4 or CD8 identity according to which sequenced CD4 or CD8 repertoire held them at higher abundance. Using fastp trimming at Q25 and MiXCR clonotype assembly, TCRdb reanalyzed the public sequencing data and kept in-frame beta chains. CDR3 protein duplicates are merged, each entry listing the most common genes and DNA. These V and J calls derive from TCRdb rather than the authors' analysis. In all, the sample holds 300,000 or so distinct CDR3 sequences, and approximately 8% of those were seen once. The ten largest make up 15% to 20% of the sample.

The sample's treatment or condition label is to be understood as: live attenuated yellow fever vaccine strain. At every blood-draw timepoint, two biological replicates of bulk PBMCs were collected. A standard Ficoll-Paque protocol was used to isolate PBMCs from peripheral blood. RNA was extracted with TriZol from bulk PBMCs, CD4 and CD8 fractions, and dextramer-positive and dextramer-negative fractions. Here the chain combines TRBV7-2 and TRBJ2-3, and 10 junctional nucleotides match TRBD2. The material was PBMCs, obtained roughly 45 days after the first yellow fever vaccination. The origin of this receptor is a man aged 18 to 29 who received the YFV17D yellow fever vaccine. The nucleotides read TGTGCCAGCAGCTTACTAGCGGGGGTCCGCACAGATACGCAGTATTTT. It codes for CASSLLAGVRTDTQYF. The CDR3 plus the reference TRBV7-2 and TRBJ2-3 genes for the other parts give the full variable domain: GAGVSQSPSNKVTEKGKDVELRCDPISGHTALYWYRQSLGQGLEFLIYFQGNSAPDKSGLPSDRFSAERTGGSVSTLTIQRTQQEDSAVYLCASSLLAGVRTDTQYFGPGTRLTVL.